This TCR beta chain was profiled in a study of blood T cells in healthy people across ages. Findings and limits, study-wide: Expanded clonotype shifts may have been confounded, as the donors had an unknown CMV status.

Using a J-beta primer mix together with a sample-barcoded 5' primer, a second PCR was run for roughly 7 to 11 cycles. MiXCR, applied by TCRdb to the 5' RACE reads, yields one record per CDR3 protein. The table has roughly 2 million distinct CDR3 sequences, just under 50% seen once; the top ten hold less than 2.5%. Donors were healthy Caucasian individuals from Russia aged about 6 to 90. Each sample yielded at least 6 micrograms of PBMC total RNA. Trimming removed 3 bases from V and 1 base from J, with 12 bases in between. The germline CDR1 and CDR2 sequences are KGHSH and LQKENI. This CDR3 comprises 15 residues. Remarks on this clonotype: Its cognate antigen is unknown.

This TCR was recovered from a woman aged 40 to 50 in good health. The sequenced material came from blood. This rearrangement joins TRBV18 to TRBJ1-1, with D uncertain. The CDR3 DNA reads TGTGCCAGCTCACCCTCACGAGGGCCGAACACTGAAGCTTTCTTT. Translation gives CASSPSRGPNTEAFF.